A selection of T cell receptor beta chains follows, all from one sample in a study of CD4+ T cells in melanoma. Libraries were prepared by immunoSEQ multiplex PCR; TCRdb keeps only in-frame clonotypes and omits some of them. The sample includes 15,000 or so clones, approximately 76% of them seen just once. Input material: cells from a culture (not recorded whether cultured in vitro). These TCRs come from a human donor with melanoma. The CDR3 runs from the conserved cysteine through the conserved F or W. The order of the fields is J gene, D gene, clone size, V gene, CDR3 DNA, CDR3 protein. D genes are given only for firm matches. Size values are once, few and many counts, or a class for expanded clones, and some rows have none.

j_gene: TRBJ2-7
d_gene: TRBD1
abundance: -
v_gene: TRBV5-6
CDR3nt: TGTGCCAGCAGTACTCCCGGGACAGGCTCCTACGAGCAGTACTTC
CDR3aa: CASSTPGTGSYEQYF

j_gene: TRBJ2-4
d_gene: -
abundance: once
v_gene: TRBV18
CDR3nt: TGTGCCAGCTCACCCGATCTGCGGGGAACGGTAAACATTCAGTACTTC
CDR3aa: CASSPDLRGTVNIQYF

j_gene: TRBJ2-3
d_gene: TRBD2
abundance: -
v_gene: TRBV7-3
CDR3nt: TGTGCCAGCAGCTTTGCGGCGGGGGGTGGCACAGATACGCAGTATTTT
CDR3aa: CASSFAAGGGTDTQYF

j_gene: TRBJ1-2
d_gene: -
abundance: once
v_gene: TRBV21-1
CDR3nt: TGTGCCCCAGGAGGCCCCGGCTACACCTTC
CDR3aa: CAPGGPGYTF

j_gene: TRBJ1-4
d_gene: TRBD1
abundance: -
v_gene: TRBV4-2
CDR3nt: TGTGCCAGCAGCCAAGAAGGATTCAGGGGGCCCGCAACTAATGAAAAACTGTTTTTT
CDR3aa: CASSQEGFRGPATNEKLFF

j_gene: TRBJ1-1
d_gene: -
abundance: -
v_gene: TRBV5-5
CDR3nt: TGTGCCAGCAGCTTGGTAGGGTTCGCTGAAGCTTTCTTT
CDR3aa: CASSLVGFAEAFF

j_gene: TRBJ1-3
d_gene: -
abundance: -
v_gene: TRBV9
CDR3nt: TGTGCCAGCAGCGCCGTCGCACAGGGATCTGGAAACACCATATATTTT
CDR3aa: CASSAVAQGSGNTIYF

j_gene: TRBJ2-5
d_gene: -
abundance: -
v_gene: TRBV4-1
CDR3nt: TGCGCCAGCAGCCTCGGGGCCGGGGTTCGGGAGACCCAGTACTTC
CDR3aa: CASSLGAGVRETQYF

j_gene: TRBJ1-4
d_gene: TRBD1
abundance: -
v_gene: TRBV4-2
CDR3nt: TGTGCCAGCAGCCCCAGACAGGGAGCCGAAAAACTGTTTTTT
CDR3aa: CASSPRQGAEKLFF

j_gene: TRBJ1-1
d_gene: -
abundance: -
v_gene: TRBV7-8
CDR3nt: TGTGCCAGCAGCTTCGCGGGAGTTACTGAAGCTTTCTTT
CDR3aa: CASSFAGVTEAFF

j_gene: TRBJ1-2
d_gene: -
abundance: -
v_gene: TRBV5-6
CDR3nt: TGTGCCAGCATTGGGGAAAGGCCCTATGGCTACACCTTC
CDR3aa: CASIGERPYGYTF

j_gene: TRBJ2-7
d_gene: -
abundance: -
v_gene: TRBV10-2
CDR3nt: TGCGCCAGCAGTCCGGGAGCAGGCTCCTACGAGCAGTACTTC
CDR3aa: CASSPGAGSYEQYF

j_gene: TRBJ2-3
d_gene: -
abundance: -
v_gene: TRBV5-1
CDR3nt: TGCGCCAGCAGGCGGGACCCCGAGGATACGCAGTATTTT
CDR3aa: CASRRDPEDTQYF

j_gene: TRBJ1-1
d_gene: -
abundance: -
v_gene: TRBV6-6
CDR3nt: TGTGCCAGCAGTTACCCCGGCACGAACACTGAAGCTTTCTTT
CDR3aa: CASSYPGTNTEAFF

j_gene: TRBJ1-3
d_gene: -
abundance: -
v_gene: TRBV18
CDR3nt: TGTGCCAGCTCACCACAAGGGGCTGGAAACACCATATATTTT
CDR3aa: CASSPQGAGNTIYF

j_gene: TRBJ1-4
d_gene: -
abundance: -
v_gene: TRBV11-2
CDR3nt: TGTGCCAGCAACTCAAGGGGTTCTGCAACTAATGAAAAACTGTTTTTT
CDR3aa: CASNSRGSATNEKLFF

j_gene: TRBJ2-6
d_gene: -
abundance: once
v_gene: TRBV5-1
CDR3nt: TGCGCCAGCAGCTTGGGGGGGGACAGACTCCCTGGGGCCAACGTCCTGACTTTC
CDR3aa: CASSLGGDRLPGANVLTF

j_gene: TRBJ2-1
d_gene: -
abundance: once
v_gene: TRBV6-1
CDR3nt: TGTGCCAGCAGTGAGCGGGGTAGTCGGCAGTTCTTC
CDR3aa: CASSERGSRQFF

j_gene: TRBJ2-6
d_gene: -
abundance: -
v_gene: TRBV30
CDR3nt: TGTGCCTGGACCGTGAAGGGCTCTGGGGCCAACGTCCTGACTTTC
CDR3aa: CAWTVKGSGANVLTF

j_gene: TRBJ1-3
d_gene: TRBD1
abundance: -
v_gene: TRBV19
CDR3nt: TGTGCCAGTAGTCCCCAGGGGGCGGCTGGAAACACCATATATTTT
CDR3aa: CASSPQGAAGNTIYF

j_gene: TRBJ1-1
d_gene: -
abundance: -
v_gene: TRBV6-5
CDR3nt: TGTGCCAGCAGTTACTCGAGTCCGGTGGACACTGAAGCTTTCTTT
CDR3aa: CASSYSSPVDTEAFF

j_gene: TRBJ1-4
d_gene: -
abundance: -
v_gene: TRBV4-1
CDR3nt: TGCGCCAGCAGCCTAAAGGAGGCCCCGGGGGAACTGTTTTTT
CDR3aa: CASSLKEAPGELFF

j_gene: TRBJ2-5
d_gene: TRBD2
abundance: -
v_gene: TRBV10-3
CDR3nt: TGTGCCATCAGTGCCCGGGGGGGCCGGGAGACCCAGTACTTC
CDR3aa: CAISARGGRETQYF

j_gene: TRBJ2-5
d_gene: TRBD1
abundance: -
v_gene: TRBV6-5
CDR3nt: TGTGCCAGCAGTTACAGGACAGGGCGAGAGACCCAGTACTTC
CDR3aa: CASSYRTGRETQYF

j_gene: TRBJ2-3
d_gene: -
abundance: -
v_gene: TRBV5-7
CDR3nt: TGTGCCAGCAGCTTAGTCTCCACAGATACGCAGTATTTT
CDR3aa: CASSLVSTDTQYF

j_gene: TRBJ1-1
d_gene: TRBD1
abundance: -
v_gene: TRBV10-3
CDR3nt: TGTGCCATCGGAGGACAGGGTCGGGACACTGAAGCTTTCTTT
CDR3aa: CAIGGQGRDTEAFF

j_gene: TRBJ2-3
d_gene: -
abundance: -
v_gene: TRBV7-9
CDR3nt: TGTGCCAGCAGCTTAGTGGTTGGGAGCACAGATACGCAGTATTTT
CDR3aa: CASSLVVGSTDTQYF

j_gene: TRBJ2-1
d_gene: TRBD2
abundance: -
v_gene: TRBV2
CDR3nt: TGTGCCAGCAGGGGACTAGACGGGCGCGGGGGGTCCGGTGATGAGCAGTTCTTC
CDR3aa: CASRGLDGRGGSGDEQFF

j_gene: TRBJ2-7
d_gene: -
abundance: -
v_gene: TRBV7-2
CDR3nt: TGTGCCAGCAGCTTAAGGGGCTCTCTCCGGTACTTC
CDR3aa: CASSLRGSLRYF

j_gene: TRBJ2-2
d_gene: -
abundance: -
v_gene: TRBV10-1
CDR3nt: TGCGCCAGCAGCAATACAGTCACCGGGGAGCTGTTTTTT
CDR3aa: CASSNTVTGELFF

j_gene: TRBJ2-6
d_gene: TRBD2
abundance: few
v_gene: TRBV2
CDR3nt: TGTGCCAGCAGGGGAGGGGTAGGGGCTGGGGCCAACGTCCTGACTTTC
CDR3aa: CASRGGVGAGANVLTF

j_gene: TRBJ1-1
d_gene: -
abundance: -
v_gene: TRBV15
CDR3nt: TGTGCCACCAGCAGGTGGGGCAGGAGCACTGAAGCTTTCTTT
CDR3aa: CATSRWGRSTEAFF

j_gene: TRBJ2-7
d_gene: -
abundance: few
v_gene: TRBV14
CDR3nt: TGTGCCAGCAGCCAACAACTGGCTACGGGGCAGTACTTC
CDR3aa: CASSQQLATGQYF

j_gene: TRBJ1-5
d_gene: -
abundance: -
v_gene: TRBV5-3
CDR3nt: TGTGCCAGAAGCTTGGCCAGCCCCAATCAGCCCCAGCATTTT
CDR3aa: CARSLASPNQPQHF

j_gene: TRBJ1-1
d_gene: TRBD1
abundance: few
v_gene: TRBV6-1
CDR3nt: TGTGCCAGCAGCCGACAGGGGTTTGAAGCTTTCTTT
CDR3aa: CASSRQGFEAFF

j_gene: TRBJ1-1
d_gene: -
abundance: few
v_gene: TRBV2
CDR3nt: TGTGCCAGCAGAGGGACTAAAAACACTGAAGCTTTCTTT
CDR3aa: CASRGTKNTEAFF

j_gene: TRBJ2-2
d_gene: TRBD2
abundance: -
v_gene: TRBV7-2
CDR3nt: TGTGCCAGCAGCTTAACTAGCGGGGGGGCCGGGGAGCTGTTTTTT
CDR3aa: CASSLTSGGAGELFF

j_gene: TRBJ2-5
d_gene: -
abundance: few
v_gene: TRBV7-8
CDR3nt: TGTGCCAGCAGCTGGGGGGGCGAAGCGACCCAGTACTTC
CDR3aa: CASSWGGEATQYF

j_gene: TRBJ2-3
d_gene: -
abundance: -
v_gene: TRBV19
CDR3nt: TGTGCCAGTAGTACCTACACCTCTGCTACGCAGTATTTT
CDR3aa: CASSTYTSATQYF

j_gene: TRBJ1-3
d_gene: TRBD1
abundance: -
v_gene: TRBV10-3
CDR3nt: TGTGCCATCTCCCTACAGACAGGGAGGTCATCTGGAAACACCATATATTTT
CDR3aa: CAISLQTGRSSGNTIYF

j_gene: TRBJ1-2
d_gene: -
abundance: few
v_gene: TRBV6-1
CDR3nt: TGTGCCAGCAAAGAACAGGGATTTGACTATGGCTACACCTTC
CDR3aa: CASKEQGFDYGYTF

j_gene: TRBJ1-1
d_gene: -
abundance: -
v_gene: TRBV19
CDR3nt: TGTGCCAGTAGTATACAGGGCATGGGCACTGAAGCTTTCTTT
CDR3aa: CASSIQGMGTEAFF

j_gene: TRBJ1-2
d_gene: TRBD1
abundance: few
v_gene: TRBV30
CDR3nt: TGTGCCTGGAGTCGACAGGGAACGGGCTATGGCTACACCTTC
CDR3aa: CAWSRQGTGYGYTF

j_gene: TRBJ2-1
d_gene: -
abundance: -
v_gene: TRBV7-2
CDR3nt: TGTGCCAGCAGCTTTGATAGGGGCCCCTACAATGAGCAGTTCTTC
CDR3aa: CASSFDRGPYNEQFF

j_gene: TRBJ1-1
d_gene: TRBD1
abundance: -
v_gene: TRBV5-4
CDR3nt: TGTGCCAGCAGCCTCGGGACAGCTACTGAAGCTTTCTTT
CDR3aa: CASSLGTATEAFF

j_gene: TRBJ2-1
d_gene: TRBD2
abundance: -
v_gene: TRBV7-3
CDR3nt: TGTGCCAGCAGCTCTATTTCCGGGACTAGCGGGGAGAATGAGCAGTTCTTC
CDR3aa: CASSSISGTSGENEQFF

j_gene: TRBJ1-1
d_gene: TRBD1
abundance: -
v_gene: TRBV15
CDR3nt: TGTGCCACCAGCAGAGGGGACAGGGACCATGAAGCTTTCTTT
CDR3aa: CATSRGDRDHEAFF

j_gene: TRBJ1-2
d_gene: TRBD1
abundance: -
v_gene: TRBV5-8
CDR3nt: TGTGCCAGCAGCTTCGGACAGGGCTATGGCTACACCTTC
CDR3aa: CASSFGQGYGYTF

j_gene: TRBJ1-1
d_gene: -
abundance: few
v_gene: TRBV27
CDR3nt: TGTGCCAGCAGTTCGGACGGATGGGGGGACACTGAAGCTTTCTTT
CDR3aa: CASSSDGWGDTEAFF

j_gene: TRBJ1-2
d_gene: -
abundance: -
v_gene: TRBV29-1
CDR3nt: TGCAGCGTTCGGGGGGGGAAGTCCTATGGCTACACCTTC
CDR3aa: CSVRGGKSYGYTF

j_gene: TRBJ2-7
d_gene: -
abundance: -
v_gene: TRBV30
CDR3nt: TGTGCCTGGAGTTGGGGCGGCGAGCAGTACTTC
CDR3aa: CAWSWGGEQYF

j_gene: TRBJ2-3
d_gene: TRBD2
abundance: -
v_gene: TRBV5-8
CDR3nt: TGTGCCAGCAGCTTGGGTCGGGGGGTAACGTCTGGCACAGATACGCAGTATTTT
CDR3aa: CASSLGRGVTSGTDTQYF

j_gene: TRBJ1-6
d_gene: -
abundance: -
v_gene: TRBV7-6
CDR3nt: TGTGCCAGCAGCCGCGAGTCTAATGATTCACCCCTCCACTTT
CDR3aa: CASSRESNDSPLHF

j_gene: TRBJ1-1
d_gene: -
abundance: -
v_gene: TRBV4-1
CDR3nt: TGCGCCAGCAGCCATTATCCCCTGAACACTGAAGCTTTCTTT
CDR3aa: CASSHYPLNTEAFF

j_gene: TRBJ2-7
d_gene: -
abundance: -
v_gene: TRBV5-4
CDR3nt: TGTGCCAGCAGGGTAGGGGGGGGCAGCTACGAGCAGTACTTC
CDR3aa: CASRVGGGSYEQYF

j_gene: TRBJ1-1
d_gene: -
abundance: few
v_gene: TRBV7-9
CDR3nt: TGTGCCAGCGTACAGAAATTGAACACTGAAGCTTTCTTT
CDR3aa: CASVQKLNTEAFF

j_gene: TRBJ1-3
d_gene: -
abundance: -
v_gene: TRBV30
CDR3nt: TGTGCCCTGTCAGGGGCTCGGACCGCATTGGCAGGAGGAAACACCATATATTTT
CDR3aa: CALSGARTALAGGNTIYF

j_gene: TRBJ2-7
d_gene: -
abundance: -
v_gene: TRBV5-1
CDR3nt: TGCGCCAGCAGCTTGGGGAGGGACGGTCTTATCGAGCAGTACTTC
CDR3aa: CASSLGRDGLIEQYF